This TCR beta chain was identified in a study of STAT5B mutations in CD4+ large granular lymphocyte leukemia. Sequencing was at survey level. Using immunoSEQ multiplex PCR, the repertoire was profiled, and TCRdb retains in-frame clones only, with some absent. The sample lists around 30,000 clones, around four fifths occurring once. The study, taken as a whole, reports: Compared with healthy controls (2/35), patient top clones favored TRBV06 (8/27). Patient CD4-sorted repertoires stayed more clonal than healthy ones after leukemic-clone removal. Main leukemic clonotypes were patient-specific, but 25% appeared at low frequency elsewhere.

Trimming removed 5 bases from V and 1 base from J, with 8 bases in between. The CDR3 length is 13 residues. Germline V lookup: CDR1 SEHNR, CDR2 FQNEAQ (reference sequence). Turning to this clone: No antigen is known for it.

The rearrangement uses TRBV7-9 and TRBJ2-5, with D hard to call. This receptor was obtained from a human donor in good health. Source material: CD4+ T cells from blood buffy coats. In nucleotides, the CDR3 is TGTGCCAGCAGCCAGACACCCCAAGAGACCCAGTACTTC. Its translation is CASSQTPQETQYF.